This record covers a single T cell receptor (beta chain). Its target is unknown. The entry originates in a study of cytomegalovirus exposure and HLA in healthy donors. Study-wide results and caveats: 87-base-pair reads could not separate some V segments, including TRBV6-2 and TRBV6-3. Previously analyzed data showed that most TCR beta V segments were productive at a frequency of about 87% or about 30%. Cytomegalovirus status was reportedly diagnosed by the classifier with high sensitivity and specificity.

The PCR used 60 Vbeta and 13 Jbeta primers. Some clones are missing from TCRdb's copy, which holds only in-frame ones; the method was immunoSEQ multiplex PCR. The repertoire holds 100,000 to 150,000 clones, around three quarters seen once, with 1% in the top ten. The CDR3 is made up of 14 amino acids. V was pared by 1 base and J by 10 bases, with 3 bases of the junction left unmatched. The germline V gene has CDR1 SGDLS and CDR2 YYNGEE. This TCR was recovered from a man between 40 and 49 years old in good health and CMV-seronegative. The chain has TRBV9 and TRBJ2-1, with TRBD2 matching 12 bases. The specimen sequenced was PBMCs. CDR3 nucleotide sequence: TGTGCCAGCAGCGTAACGACTAGCGGGGGCGAGCAGTTCTTC. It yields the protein CASSVTTSGGEQFF.